This T cell receptor beta chain came from a study of preoperative IRX-2 immunotherapy in early breast cancer. As to treatment: preoperative locoregional IRX-2 cytokine immunotherapy. Samples came from a phase Ib trial of preoperative locoregional IRX-2 cytokine immunotherapy. Germline CDR1 reads WSHSY; CDR2 reads SAAADI. The ends lost 7 bases at V and 4 bases at J; junction bases unmatched: 7. This CDR3 contains 14 residues. This table comes from immunoSEQ multiplex PCR, and its TCRdb copy is limited to in-frame clones, with some not included. Among more than 20,000 clones listed, nearly 80% were seen once.

This receptor was obtained from a human donor with breast cancer. The source material was lymph node tissue, sampled before IRX-2 immunotherapy. This chain joins TRBV10-2 and TRBJ1-3, with 7 bases fitting TRBD1. As DNA, the CDR3 is TGCGCCAGCACGAGGGGGCTGGACGGAAACACCATATATTTT. Translated: CASTRGLDGNTIYF.